A few counts support the clone carrying this T cell receptor (beta chain). Its antigen remains unidentified. The CDR3 has 16 amino acids. J was trimmed by 7 bases and V by 5 bases; bases with no gene match: 10. Germline lookup yields CDR1 DFQATT and CDR2 SNEGSKA (reference sequence). These data belong to a study of post-analysis software for immune sequencing data. Study-level findings and limits: TRBV5-6, TRBV5-1 and TRBV20-1 belonged to a set of roughly 5 TRBV segments that were more frequent in patients than controls.

Carried by the TCR beta cDNA libraries were unique molecular identifiers. TCRdb analysed the PCR reads with MiXCR anew, one entry per CDR3 protein. The profile covers approximately 730,000 distinct CDR3 sequences, with around 46% appearing a single time and roughly 5.2% taken by the ten largest. Sequencing was performed on blood. The TCR was taken from a girl aged 5 to 17 with multiple sclerosis. The rearrangement uses TRBV20-1 and TRBJ2-4; 14 bases match TRBD2. The CDR3 here is CSALQGTSGSSNIQYF. CDR3 nucleotides: TGCAGTGCTCTTCAGGGGACTAGCGGGAGTTCTAACATTCAGTACTTC.